The 3 T cell receptor beta chains reported below all come from one sample, sequenced in a study of cytomegalovirus exposure and HLA in healthy donors. The repertoire was sequenced with immunoSEQ multiplex PCR; TCRdb's copy has only in-frame clones and lacks some. The data contain approximately 59,000 clones, roughly 93% of them singletons. The sequencing sample was made of PBMCs. All receptors derive from a woman aged 18-30 years in good health and CMV-seropositive.

The chain joins TRBV7-2 to TRBJ2-2, with D perhaps TRBD1 (6 bases). Germline V gives CDR1 SGHTA, CDR2 FQGNSA. The V gene lost 5 bases and the J gene lost 0 bases, with 13 bases spanning the gap. The CDR3 has 16 amino acids. The CDR3 coding sequence is TGTGCCAGCAGCGCGGCGACAGGTCCGAACACCGGGGAGCTGTTTTTT. Residues: CASSAATGPNTGELFF.

The V gene is TRBV5-6, the J gene TRBJ2-7, with D unclear. The V end lost 6 bases, the J end lost 1 base, and 8 bases lay between the germline ends. CDR1 and CDR2 (germline): SGHDT, YYEEEE. The CDR3 contains 12 residues. CDR3 amino acids: CASTRDSYEQYF. The DNA of the CDR3 is TGTGCCAGCACCCGAGATTCCTACGAGCAGTACTTC.

This chain connects TRBV19 to TRBJ2-2; 9 bases are a match to TRBD1. Germline V lookup: CDR1 LNHDA, CDR2 SQIVND (reference sequence). The CDR3 is 17 amino acids. The ends lost 5 bases at V and 0 bases at J; junction bases unmatched: 7. CDR3 bases: TGTGCCAGTAGTCGCGGGACAGGGTTCGCGAACACCGGGGAGCTGTTTTTT. Protein sequence: CASSRGTGFANTGELFF.